Below, 15 T cell receptor beta chains from the same sample are listed, as sequenced in a study of blood T cell repertoires in COVID-19. Sequenced by immunoSEQ multiplex PCR; TCRdb stores in-frame clones only, minus some. This sample has more than 65,000 clones, with approximately 88% found just once. The sequencing sample was made of peripheral blood. The receptors originated from a woman in her forties or fifties with acute or convalescent COVID-19.

This clone turned up a few times. In this CDR3 the conserved last residue, phenylalanine or tryptophan, is missing, so a read error is likely. The DNA is left out, because the CDR3 cannot be placed on it with certainty; the CDR3 is given as TCRdb lists it. The V and J genes are TRBV5-8 and TRBJ2-3; TRBD2 was called by the table and not checked on the DNA. Looked up from germline, CDR1 is SGHTS and CDR2 is YDEGEE. The CDR3 is made up of 11 amino acids, end residues included. The CDR3: CASGRGSGRYL.

The chain links TRBV5-5 to TRBJ1-2; 8 positions agree with TRBD1. V was pared by 3 bases and J by 2 bases, with 3 bases of the junction left unmatched. Per the germline V gene, CDR1 is SGHKS and CDR2 is YYEKEE (reference sequence). This CDR3 is 14 amino acids long. Here the CDR3 DNA reads TGTGCCAGCAGCTGGGGACAGGCAAACTATGGCTACACCTTC. Translating it yields CASSWGQANYGYTF. The variable domain in full, with the rest retrieved from reference TRBV5-5 and TRBJ1-2, is DAGVTQSPTHLIKTRGQQVTLRCSPISGHKSVSWYQQVLGQGPQFIFQYYEKEERGRGNFPDRFSARQFPNYSSELNVNALLLGDSALYLCASSWGQANYGYTFGSGTRLTVV.

The chain couples TRBV9 to TRBJ2-1, with TRBD1 identical over 11 bases. Looked up from germline, CDR1 is SGDLS and CDR2 is YYNGEE. The CDR3 runs to 14 residues. The trim removed 0 bases at V and 9 bases at J, leaving 2 bases unmatched. CDR3: CASSVGDRGSEQFF. The CDR3 bases are TGTGCCAGCAGCGTAGGGGACAGGGGGAGTGAGCAGTTCTTC. Full variable domain (outside the CDR3, taken from reference TRBV9 and TRBJ2-1): DSGVTQTPKHLITATGQRVTLRCSPRSGDLSVYWYQQSLDQGLQFLIQYYNGEERAKGNILERFSAQQFPDLHSELNLSSLELGDSALYFCASSVGDRGSEQFFGPGTRLTVL.

The chain combines TRBV27 with TRBJ2-7; possibly TRBD1 for D (6 bases). Germline assignment: CDR1 MNHEY and CDR2 SMNVEV (reference sequence). V was cut by 4 bases and J by 0 bases, with 10 bases left in between. The CDR3 is 14 amino acids. The CDR3 loop reads CASSYQGSSYEQYF. For the CDR3, the DNA is TGTGCCAGCAGTTATCAGGGGAGCTCCTACGAGCAGTACTTC.

The rearrangement uses TRBV5-8 and TRBJ2-3; D remains unclear. CDR3 length equals 13 residues. Trimming took off 2 bases at V and 2 bases at J, with 6 bases between the two ends. Germline V gene lookup returns CDR1 SGHTS and CDR2 YDEGEE. CDR3 DNA: TGTGCCAGCAGCTTTAGCACCACAGATACGCAGTATTTT. Encoded protein: CASSFSTTDTQYF.

J is TRBJ1-1 and V is TRBV27; a possible D gene is TRBD1 (5 bases). Germline loops: CDR1 MNHEY, CDR2 SMNVEV (reference sequence). This CDR3 spans 14 amino acids. Trimming took 5 bases from V and 1 from J, leaving 11 bases between them. In nucleotides, the CDR3 is TGTGCCAGCAGTGGCGGGACGCAGAACACTGAAGCTTTCTTT. Amino acid sequence: CASSGGTQNTEAFF.

The J gene is TRBJ2-5, the V gene TRBV7-2, with 10 bases matching TRBD1. Germline CDR1 and CDR2: SGHTA and FQGNSA. This CDR3 comprises 16 residues. V lost 5 bases to trimming and J lost 3 bases; unmatched junction nucleotides: 9. The CDR3 region has the DNA TGTGCCAGCAGCCCGCAGACCGGGACAGGGGAAGAGACCCAGTACTTC. Translated: CASSPQTGTGEETQYF.

The DNA of the CDR3 is TGTGCCACCAGCCCAGATGATAACTATGGCTACACCTTC. As protein: CATSPDDNYGYTF. The chain combines TRBV15 with TRBJ1-2; no reliable D call. V was pared by 5 bases and J by 1 base, with 8 bases between. This CDR3 comprises 13 residues. Looked up from germline, CDR1 is LNHNV and CDR2 is YYDKDF (reference sequence).

The V call is TRBV15, the J call TRBJ2-7; possibly TRBD2 for D (5 bases). V was shortened by 0 bases and J by 2 bases, with 8 bases between the two germline ends. Germline V gene data show CDR1 as LNHNV and CDR2 as YYDKDF (reference sequence). The CDR3 runs 14 residues. In nucleotides, the CDR3 is TGTGCCACCAGCAGAGACGAGGGCCCCTACGAGCAGTACTTC. Its protein product is CATSRDEGPYEQYF.

Concerning this clone itself: The same CDR3 also results from other DNA sequences found in this sample. The J gene is TRBJ1-4, the V gene TRBV2; tentative D call: TRBD1 (6 bases). The CDR3 runs 15 residues. V lost 4 bases and J lost 3, with 12 bases in between. Germline V gives CDR1 SNHLY, CDR2 FYNNEI. CDR3 nucleotide sequence: TGTGCCAGCAGTGTAAGGCCAGGGGCTAATGAAAAACTGTTTTTT. Protein: CASSVRPGANEKLFF.

This clone was observed once. V usage is TRBV15 and J usage is TRBJ2-5; D call uncertain. This CDR3 contains 15 residues. CDR1 and CDR2 (germline): LNHNV, YYDKDF (reference sequence). V gave up 0 bases and J gave up 2 bases, with 10 bases separating them. The CDR3 DNA sequence: TGTGCCACCAGCAGAGATCGGGTTCGGCAAGAGACCCAGTACTTC. Translating it yields CATSRDRVRQETQYF.

The rearrangement links TRBV6-1 to TRBJ2-2; 7 nucleotides match TRBD2. Trimming removed 3 bases from V and 4 bases from J; junction bases left unmatched: 2. Per the germline V gene, CDR1 is MNHNS and CDR2 is SASEGT. The CDR3 covers 14 residues. CDR3 nucleotide sequence: TGTGCCAGCAGTGAGGGAGGGGTCACCGGGGAGCTGTTTTTT. Translation gives CASSEGGVTGELFF.

This chain joins TRBV4-1 and TRBJ2-1; 7 bases line up with TRBD1. V was clipped by 1 base and J by 7 bases; unmatched bases: 7. The CDR3 is 15 amino acids. Germline loops: CDR1 MGHRA, CDR2 YSYEKL. The CDR3 sequence is CASSQGQGPSNEQFF. In DNA, the CDR3 is TGCGCCAGCAGCCAAGGACAGGGACCCTCAAATGAGCAGTTCTTC.

Written as DNA, the CDR3 is TGTGCCAGCAGCTTAGAAGAGTCACCCCTCCACTTT. Amino acids: CASSLEESPLHF. The chain couples TRBV7-9 to TRBJ1-6; no clear D. Deletions cut 1 base from V and 10 bases from J, with 5 bases between. The germline V gene encodes CDR1 SEHNR and CDR2 FQNEAQ (reference sequence). There are 12 residues in the CDR3.

This chain uses TRBV19 with TRBJ1-5, with TRBD1 matching 7 bases. The CDR3 runs to 15 residues. Germline V gives CDR1 LNHDA, CDR2 SQIVND (reference sequence). J was trimmed by 6 bases and V by 4 bases; bases with no gene match: 9. CDR3 in DNA: TGTGCCAGTAGTAGGCGGACAGGCCCGGGTCAGCCCCAGCATTTT. This encodes CASSRRTGPGQPQHF.